This T cell receptor (beta chain) was found in a study of neoadjuvant nivolumab and ipilimumab in lung cancer. Findings and caveats of the study: Compared with tumor-adjacent uninvolved lung, resected tumors showed greater richness and clonality. Resected-tumor TCR richness correlated positively with pretherapy blood richness. Only a single major-pathologic-response sample was available for clonality analysis.

Profiled with immunoSEQ multiplex PCR; TCRdb holds only in-frame clones, not every one. Of 20,000 to 25,000 clones in the sample, roughly 84% were seen once. On this clone itself: Its antigen remains unknown.

This receptor was obtained from an adult with non-small cell lung cancer. The input for sequencing was peripheral blood, taken before neoadjuvant nivolumab, alone or with ipilimumab.

CDR3 in amino acids: CASSSGLLGYNEQFF. DNA of the CDR3: TGTGCCAGCAGCTCGGGACTTTTGGGGTACAATGAGCAGTTCTTC. This chain links TRBV13 with TRBJ2-1, with D maybe TRBD2 (6 bases). The CDR3 has 15 amino acids. The V gene's germline CDR1 is PRHDT and CDR2 FYEKMQ (reference sequence). The V end was cut by 4 bases, the J end by 4 bases, with 14 bases between.